Presented here are 5 T cell receptor beta chains from one specimen sequenced in a study of blood T cell repertoires in COVID-19. Clones were sequenced by immunoSEQ multiplex PCR, and TCRdb holds only the in-frame ones, with some missing. The data contain over 110,000 clones, almost 85% of them singletons. Sequencing was carried out using PBMCs or T cells enriched from blood (not recorded which). The receptors were gathered from a middle-aged man with acute COVID-19.

The chain couples TRBV5-1 to TRBJ1-2, with 8 bases matching TRBD1. Trimming cost V 0 bases and J 10 bases; bases outside gene matches: 5. Germline loops: CDR1 SGHRS, CDR2 YFSETQ. This CDR3 has 13 residues. The CDR3 DNA is TGCGCCAGCAGCTTGGCCGGACAGGGTGACTACACCTTC. Protein sequence: CASSLAGQGDYTF. The entire variable domain, with the rest obtained from reference TRBV5-1 and TRBJ1-2, is as follows: KAGVTQTPRYLIKTRGQQVTLSCSPISGHRSVSWYQQTPGQGLQFLFEYFSETQRNKGNFPGRFSGRQFSNSRSEMNVSTLELGDSALYLCASSLAGQGDYTFGSGTRLTVV.

This clone turned up a few times. The J gene is TRBJ1-6, the V gene TRBV27; 7 bases are shared with TRBD1. The CDR3 consists of 14 residues. With V trimmed by 6 bases and J by 4 bases, 3 bases remained unmatched. Germline CDR1 MNHEY, CDR2 SMNVEV (reference sequence). CDR3 sequence reads: CASRVQGYNSPLHF. CDR3 DNA sequence: TGTGCCAGCAGGGTACAGGGGTATAATTCACCCCTCCACTTT.

The J gene is TRBJ1-3, the V gene TRBV9; TRBD1 matches 7 bases. Germline values: CDR1 SGDLS, CDR2 YYNGEE. The CDR3 length is 15 residues. J lost 3 bases, V lost 4 bases, and 7 bases had no gene match. This CDR3 is CASSKQGQIGNTIYF. The CDR3 nucleotides are TGTGCCAGCAGCAAACAGGGACAGATTGGAAACACCATATATTTT. Combining the CDR3 with reference TRBV9 and TRBJ1-3 gives the whole variable domain DSGVTQTPKHLITATGQRVTLRCSPRSGDLSVYWYQQSLDQGLQFLIQYYNGEERAKGNILERFSAQQFPDLHSELNLSSLELGDSALYFCASSKQGQIGNTIYFGEGSWLTVV.

This sequence joins TRBV7-2 and TRBJ1-1; 7 nucleotides align to TRBD1. The CDR3 is 15 residues long. After removal of 1 base from V and 5 bases from J, the junction contained 7 bases not matched to a gene. CDR1 is SGHTA and CDR2 is FQGNSA in the germline V gene. CDR3 coding DNA: TGTGCCAGCAGCTTAGACCGGGACAGCTGGACTGAAGCTTTCTTT. This sequence encodes CASSLDRDSWTEAFF.

The V and J genes are TRBV11-3 and TRBJ2-3; 7 nucleotides match TRBD1. The V gene end was trimmed by 1 base and the J gene end by 4 bases; junction bases not matched to a gene: 5. This CDR3 has 15 amino acids. Germline V lookup: CDR1 SGHNT, CDR2 YENEEA. CDR3 in DNA: TGTGCCAGCAGCTTAGGAGACAGGGTCTCAGATACGCAGTATTTT. Translated, it gives CASSLGDRVSDTQYF.